This entry is about one T cell receptor beta chain. The antigen remains undetermined. The data derive from a study of lymphopenia after photon versus proton radiotherapy. General study points: Post-nadir TCR diversity decline inversely tracked overall survival among those who died. After lymphocyte nadir, photon-treated repertoires showed oligoclonal expansion, especially CD8+ Temra.

Here immunoSEQ multiplex PCR was the method, and the copy in TCRdb shows in-frame clones only, minus some. The table lists 160,000 or so clones, around 85% of them singletons, with approximately 4.8% in the top ten. CDR1 is MDHEN and CDR2 is SYDVKM in the germline V gene. Trimming took 1 base from V and 2 from J, leaving 14 bases between them. The CDR3 length is 16 residues. The source material was peripheral blood, sampled from a patient treated with photon-based radiotherapy. This sequence was found in a man aged 45-65 years with gastric cancer. The rearrangement joins TRBV28 to TRBJ1-1, with a possible D match to TRBD1 (5 bases). CDR3 sequence: CASSLLGGGFNTEAFF. As DNA, the CDR3 is TGTGCCAGCAGTTTATTGGGCGGGGGATTTAACACTGAAGCTTTCTTT.